This T cell receptor beta chain emerged from a study of T cells and Merkel cell carcinoma outcomes (dated by TCRdb to 2020 to 2021). Some background on the complete study: The study examined the tumor T-cell repertoire together with T-cell density as predictors of clinical outcome in patients with Merkel cell carcinoma.

Concerning this clone itself: It lacks a known antigen. Per-nucleotide qualities are absent, and no much larger clonotype sits a single base away.

The samples were obtained from people who had Merkel cell carcinoma. Results the study describes overall, beyond this receptor: The combination of T-cell repertoire features and T-cell density was reported to predict clinical outcomes in patients with Merkel cell carcinoma.

CDR1 and CDR2 are drawn from the germline V gene: SGHRS, YFSETQ. Counted from cysteine to phenylalanine, this CDR3 has 13 amino acids. Only the CDR3 DNA stays, 39 bases, in frame from base 1. Trimming at the junction amounts to 7 bases on V and 3 bases on J, and the germline ends lie 10 bases apart. The library came from the immunoSEQ multiplex PCR assay. Here the immuneACCESS table is served through TCRdb, limited to in-frame sequences with V and J called. Missing clones are a known gap in these copies; in checked studies unresolved V genes cover under half, and the rest lacks a known reason. Within this sample are about 19,000 clones, with around 79% of them counted one time only. About 3.1% of the sample lies in the top ten.

The sample was tumor tissue from Merkel cell carcinoma. Rearrangement joined TRBV5-1 to TRBJ2-2; confidence is insufficient to name the D gene. The TCR originated in a human donor with Merkel cell carcinoma. The CDR3 region: CASGKQDTGELFF. The nucleotide sequence reads as follows: TGCGCCAGCGGAAAACAAGACACCGGGGAGCTGTTTTTT.